This entry lists 6 T cell receptor beta chains sequenced from one sample in a study of blood T cell repertoires in COVID-19. Produced via immunoSEQ multiplex PCR; TCRdb's table is partial and in-frame only. The repertoire includes 110,000 or so clones, around 77% of them detected once, and roughly 7.3% sits in the top ten. Sequenced sample: peripheral blood. All receptors derive from a human donor in a cohort sampled during active COVID-19.

The V and J genes are TRBV2 and TRBJ2-7; D possibly corresponds to TRBD2 (5 bases). This CDR3 is 16 amino acids long. Germline lookup yields CDR1 SNHLY and CDR2 FYNNEI. The V and J ends lost 3 bases and 4 bases respectively, with 19 bases between them. In DNA form, the CDR3 reads TGTGCCAGCAGTGATCTGGGCGGGCGGTCTAATTACGAGCAGTACTTC. Protein product: CASSDLGGRSNYEQYF. Full variable domain (outside the CDR3, taken from reference TRBV2 and TRBJ2-7): EPEVTQTPSHQVTQMGQEVILRCVPISNHLYFYWYRQILGQKVEFLVSFYNNEISEKSEIFDDQFSVERPDGSNFTLKIRSTKLEDSAMYFCASSDLGGRSNYEQYFGPGTRLTVT.

The rearrangement links TRBV12-3 or TRBV12-4 to TRBJ1-1, with D possibly TRBD1 on 5 matching bases. V lost 6 bases to trimming and J lost 11 bases, with 16 bases between them. This CDR3 comprises 12 residues. The CDR3: CASSYDRFWAFF. The CDR3 DNA reads TGTGCCAGCAGCTATGACAGATTTTGGGCTTTCTTT.

V and J are TRBV19 and TRBJ2-7, with 9 bases matching TRBD1. This CDR3 has 14 residues. CDR1 is LNHDA, CDR2 SQIVND, per germline (reference sequence). J lost 1 base, V lost 5 bases, and 3 bases had no gene match. For the CDR3, the DNA is TGTGCCAGTAGTGCGACAGGGGGGTCCTACGAGCAGTACTTC. Amino acids: CASSATGGSYEQYF.

The V gene is TRBV25-1, the J gene TRBJ2-5, with TRBD1 as a possible D gene (6 bases). Between the trimmed V and J ends, which lost 1 base and 5 bases, there was a span of 11 bases. This CDR3 is built from 14 residues. CDR1 and CDR2 (germline): MGHDK, SYGVNS. This CDR3 reads CASSEFGQRETQYF. The CDR3 DNA is TGTGCCAGCAGTGAATTTGGACAGAGGGAGACCCAGTACTTC.

The chain uses TRBV19 and TRBJ2-3; TRBD2 aligns across 10 bases. Germline V lookup: CDR1 LNHDA, CDR2 SQIVND (reference sequence). V lost 3 bases to trimming and J lost 5 bases; unmatched junction nucleotides: 14. This CDR3 contains 18 residues. The CDR3 bases are TGTGCCAGTAGTATTAGTATAAGCGGGGGGGCCAGTGAAGATACGCAGTATTTT. This translates into CASSISISGGASEDTQYF.

This clone has just one count. The CDR3 DNA is TGTGCCTGGACTTTTTACAATGAGCAGTTCTTC. This translates into CAWTFYNEQFF. The chain recombines TRBV30 with TRBJ2-1; D is unresolved. Trimming took 4 bases from V and 4 from J, leaving 5 bases between them. Germline CDR1 GTSNPN, CDR2 SVGIG (reference sequence). CDR3 length: 11 amino acids.